The present T cell receptor beta chain was sequenced within a study of T cells in localized non-small cell lung cancer. Clones were read by immunoSEQ multiplex PCR, and TCRdb kept only the in-frame ones, dropping some. The sample holds about 21,000 clones, about 81% seen once. CDR1 and CDR2 (germline): LNHDA, SQIVND (reference sequence). The CDR3 has 13 amino acids. Deletions cut 5 bases from V and 7 bases from J, with 14 bases between. Study results and limitations: Adjacent lung had a median roughly 53 of the 100 largest tumor clones.

Turning to this clone: Its cognate antigen is unknown.

The source was peripheral blood, collected before any cancer treatment. V usage is TRBV19 and J usage is TRBJ1-1, with D possibly TRBD1 on 6 matching bases. This TCR came from a man aged 40 to 70 with stage I lung adenocarcinoma. The CDR3 region is CASSPRGGGEAFF. The CDR3 nucleotides are TGTGCCAGTAGTCCCCGAGGGGGGGGTGAAGCTTTCTTT.